The rows below give T cell receptor beta chains drawn from one sample of a study of T cells in localized non-small cell lung cancer. Some clones are missing from TCRdb's copy, which holds only in-frame ones; the method was immunoSEQ multiplex PCR. The sample yields roughly 1,500 clones, around 30% seen once. Sample: normal lung tissue next to the tumor, taken before any cancer treatment. The origin of the receptors is a man aged 35 to 70 with stage II squamous cell lung carcinoma. The CDR3 runs from the conserved cysteine through the conserved F or W. D genes are given only for firm matches. Only some rows state a clone size, as once, few, many or a class for expanded clones.

J: TRBJ1-1
D: -
V: TRBV28
size: large
CDR3: CASDPRSEMNTEAFF
DNA: TGTGCCAGCGACCCCCGGTCCGAGATGAACACTGAAGCTTTCTTT

J: TRBJ2-7
D: -
V: TRBV19
size: few
CDR3: CASSQQGLREQYF
DNA: TGTGCCAGTAGTCAACAGGGCCTGAGAGAGCAGTACTTC

J: TRBJ1-6
D: TRBD1
V: TRBV9
size: large
CDR3: CASSVDRDRGGSSPLHF
DNA: TGTGCCAGCAGCGTAGATCGGGACAGGGGTGGCAGTTCACCCCTCCACTTT

J: TRBJ2-1
D: -
V: TRBV29-1
size: -
CDR3: CSVGGDTYNEQFF
DNA: TGCAGCGTTGGAGGGGACACCTACAATGAGCAGTTCTTC

J: TRBJ1-1
D: -
V: TRBV28
size: -
CDR3: CASTNRALKKNTEAFF
DNA: TGTGCCAGCACAAACCGGGCCCTAAAAAAGAACACTGAAGCTTTCTTT

J: TRBJ2-7
D: -
V: TRBV18
size: -
CDR3: CASSPLSEGEQYF
DNA: TGTGCCAGCTCACCATTATCTGAGGGCGAGCAGTACTTC

J: TRBJ1-4
D: -
V: TRBV6-1
size: -
CDR3: CASSEAQGLTNEKLFF
DNA: TGTGCCAGCAGTGAAGCGCAGGGTTTGACTAATGAAAAACTGTTTTTT

J: TRBJ2-2
D: TRBD1
V: TRBV11-3
size: -
CDR3: CASTRTGVINTGELFF
DNA: TGTGCCAGCACCCGGACAGGGGTGATTAACACCGGGGAGCTGTTTTTT

J: TRBJ2-7
D: -
V: TRBV19
size: -
CDR3: CASMCMEWEQYF
DNA: TGTGCCAGTATGTGTATGGAGTGGGAGCAGTACTTC

J: TRBJ2-3
D: -
V: TRBV6-8
size: few
CDR3: CASRERPSTDTQYF
DNA: TGTGCCAGCAGGGAGAGACCTAGCACAGATACGCAGTATTTT

J: TRBJ1-1
D: -
V: TRBV12-5
size: -
CDR3: CASPPGTGINTEAFF
DNA: TGTGCCAGCCCCCCCGGAACAGGGATAAACACTGAAGCTTTCTTT

J: TRBJ1-1
D: -
V: TRBV6-8
size: few
CDR3: CASSYIQGGGTEAFF
DNA: TGTGCCAGCAGTTACATCCAGGGTGGGGGAACTGAAGCTTTCTTT

J: TRBJ2-1
D: TRBD2
V: TRBV9
size: few
CDR3: CASSTRTSGGSHEQFF
DNA: TGTGCCAGCAGCACTCGGACTAGCGGGGGGTCCCATGAGCAGTTCTTC

J: TRBJ2-5
D: TRBD1
V: TRBV9
size: medium-sized
CDR3: CASSGPQGDPGETQYF
DNA: TGTGCCAGCAGCGGACCCCAGGGGGATCCGGGAGAGACCCAGTACTTC

J: TRBJ1-1
D: -
V: TRBV6-8
size: large
CDR3: CAISASTGRVNTEAFF
DNA: TGTGCCATCAGTGCTTCCACGGGGCGGGTGAACACTGAAGCTTTCTTT

J: TRBJ2-1
D: -
V: TRBV1
size: few
CDR3: CASSHPRGGSPQGDEQFF
DNA: TGCGCCAGCAGCCACCCACGGGGCGGGAGCCCCCAGGGCGATGAGCAGTTCTTC

J: TRBJ1-3
D: -
V: TRBV28
size: -
CDR3: CASSLGPSGRNTIYF
DNA: TGTGCCAGCAGTTTAGGACCGTCCGGGCGAAACACCATATATTTT

J: TRBJ2-7
D: -
V: TRBV30
size: -
CDR3: CAGRLLREQYF
DNA: TGTGCCGGAAGACTGCTTCGGGAGCAGTACTTC

J: TRBJ1-5
D: TRBD1
V: TRBV28
size: once
CDR3: CANSGTGTDQPQHF
DNA: TGTGCCAACTCCGGGACAGGGACCGATCAGCCCCAGCATTTT

J: TRBJ2-7
D: -
V: TRBV11-3
size: -
CDR3: CASSLGGAESYEQYF
DNA: TGTGCCAGCAGCTTAGGGGGAGCGGAATCCTACGAGCAGTACTTC

J: TRBJ2-7
D: TRBD1
V: TRBV6-8
size: -
CDR3: CASRLQGTSSYEQYF
DNA: TGTGCCAGCAGACTACAGGGGACGAGCTCCTACGAGCAGTACTTC

J: TRBJ1-1
D: TRBD1
V: TRBV6-8
size: few
CDR3: CASRSRDRGPKTEAFF
DNA: TGTGCCAGCAGATCCCGTGACAGGGGGCCAAAAACTGAAGCTTTCTTT

J: TRBJ1-2
D: -
V: TRBV9
size: few
CDR3: CASSDDAPGGYTF
DNA: TGTGCCAGCAGCGACGACGCCCCGGGGGGCTACACCTTC

J: TRBJ2-2
D: -
V: TRBV2
size: -
CDR3: CATAVRNTGELFF
DNA: TGTGCCACAGCGGTTAGGAACACCGGGGAGCTGTTTTTT

J: TRBJ1-1
D: -
V: TRBV11-3
size: -
CDR3: CASSSSYGLEGYTNTEAFF
DNA: TGTGCCAGCAGCAGTTCTTACGGACTGGAAGGATACACGAACACTGAAGCTTTCTTT

J: TRBJ1-1
D: TRBD1
V: TRBV11-3
size: -
CDR3: CASSHYPDREYTEAFF
DNA: TGTGCCAGCAGCCATTATCCGGACAGGGAGTACACTGAAGCTTTCTTT

J: TRBJ1-4
D: -
V: TRBV4-1
size: hyperexpanded
CDR3: CASSQVTFSTNEKLFF
DNA: TGCGCCAGCAGCCAAGTGACGTTTTCAACTAATGAAAAACTGTTTTTT

J: TRBJ2-3
D: -
V: TRBV1
size: few
CDR3: CASSLPRGQGTDTQYF
DNA: TGCGCCAGCAGCCTGCCCCGGGGACAAGGGACAGATACGCAGTATTTT

J: TRBJ1-6
D: TRBD1
V: TRBV6-8
size: -
CDR3: CASRTGRAPLHF
DNA: TGTGCCAGCAGGACAGGGCGGGCACCCCTCCACTTT

J: TRBJ1-3
D: -
V: TRBV27
size: medium-sized
CDR3: CASSFRRDSGNTIYF
DNA: TGTGCCAGCAGTTTTCGGAGGGACTCTGGAAACACCATATATTTT

J: TRBJ1-1
D: -
V: TRBV29-1
size: few
CDR3: CSVEESGRDTEAFF
DNA: TGCAGCGTTGAAGAATCAGGGAGGGACACTGAAGCTTTCTTT

J: TRBJ2-3
D: -
V: TRBV6-8
size: -
CDR3: CASRSTDPDTQYF
DNA: TGTGCCAGCAGATCTACAGATCCAGATACGCAGTATTTT

J: TRBJ1-2
D: -
V: TRBV28
size: few
CDR3: CASSSGNEYGYTF
DNA: TGTGCCAGCAGTTCAGGGAACGAGTATGGCTACACCTTC

J: TRBJ1-2
D: -
V: TRBV19
size: few
CDR3: CASALGTVGYTF
DNA: TGTGCCAGTGCCCTCGGGACGGTGGGCTACACCTTC

J: TRBJ2-7
D: -
V: TRBV6-7
size: medium-sized
CDR3: CAIKTGYEQYF
DNA: TGTGCCATTAAGACTGGTTACGAGCAGTACTTC

J: TRBJ2-7
D: -
V: TRBV11-3
size: few
CDR3: CASSFNSHVRGRSSYEQYF
DNA: TGTGCCAGCAGCTTCAACTCCCACGTGAGGGGCAGAAGCTCCTACGAGCAGTACTTC